The entry below describes one T cell receptor beta chain. The CDR3 consists of 13 residues. V shed 4 bases and J shed 4 bases, with 8 bases lying between them. Germline CDR1 reads LNHDA; CDR2 reads SQIVND (reference sequence). This sample was included in a study of blood T cell repertoires in COVID-19. Assay: immunoSEQ multiplex PCR; the TCRdb copy retains only in-frame clones and omits some. The data hold about 36,000 clones, with 78% observed a single time. V is TRBV19 and J is TRBJ2-1, with a tentative D call TRBD1 (6 bases). The sequence derives from a man in his fifties or sixties with acute or convalescent COVID-19. Sequencing used peripheral blood. CDR3 sequence: CASSNDRYNEQFF. The DNA of the CDR3 is TGTGCCAGTAGTAATGACAGGTACAATGAGCAGTTCTTC.